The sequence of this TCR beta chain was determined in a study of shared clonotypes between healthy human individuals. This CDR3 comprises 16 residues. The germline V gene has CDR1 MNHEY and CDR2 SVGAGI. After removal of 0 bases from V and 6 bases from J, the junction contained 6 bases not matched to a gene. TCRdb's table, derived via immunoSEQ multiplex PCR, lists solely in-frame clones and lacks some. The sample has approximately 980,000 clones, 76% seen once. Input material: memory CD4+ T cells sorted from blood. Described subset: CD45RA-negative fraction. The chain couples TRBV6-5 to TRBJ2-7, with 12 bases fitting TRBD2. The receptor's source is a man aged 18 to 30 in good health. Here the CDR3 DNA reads TGTGCCAGCAGTTACTCGCTAGCGGGAGGGCCCTTCGAGCAGTACTTC. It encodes CASSYSLAGGPFEQYF.